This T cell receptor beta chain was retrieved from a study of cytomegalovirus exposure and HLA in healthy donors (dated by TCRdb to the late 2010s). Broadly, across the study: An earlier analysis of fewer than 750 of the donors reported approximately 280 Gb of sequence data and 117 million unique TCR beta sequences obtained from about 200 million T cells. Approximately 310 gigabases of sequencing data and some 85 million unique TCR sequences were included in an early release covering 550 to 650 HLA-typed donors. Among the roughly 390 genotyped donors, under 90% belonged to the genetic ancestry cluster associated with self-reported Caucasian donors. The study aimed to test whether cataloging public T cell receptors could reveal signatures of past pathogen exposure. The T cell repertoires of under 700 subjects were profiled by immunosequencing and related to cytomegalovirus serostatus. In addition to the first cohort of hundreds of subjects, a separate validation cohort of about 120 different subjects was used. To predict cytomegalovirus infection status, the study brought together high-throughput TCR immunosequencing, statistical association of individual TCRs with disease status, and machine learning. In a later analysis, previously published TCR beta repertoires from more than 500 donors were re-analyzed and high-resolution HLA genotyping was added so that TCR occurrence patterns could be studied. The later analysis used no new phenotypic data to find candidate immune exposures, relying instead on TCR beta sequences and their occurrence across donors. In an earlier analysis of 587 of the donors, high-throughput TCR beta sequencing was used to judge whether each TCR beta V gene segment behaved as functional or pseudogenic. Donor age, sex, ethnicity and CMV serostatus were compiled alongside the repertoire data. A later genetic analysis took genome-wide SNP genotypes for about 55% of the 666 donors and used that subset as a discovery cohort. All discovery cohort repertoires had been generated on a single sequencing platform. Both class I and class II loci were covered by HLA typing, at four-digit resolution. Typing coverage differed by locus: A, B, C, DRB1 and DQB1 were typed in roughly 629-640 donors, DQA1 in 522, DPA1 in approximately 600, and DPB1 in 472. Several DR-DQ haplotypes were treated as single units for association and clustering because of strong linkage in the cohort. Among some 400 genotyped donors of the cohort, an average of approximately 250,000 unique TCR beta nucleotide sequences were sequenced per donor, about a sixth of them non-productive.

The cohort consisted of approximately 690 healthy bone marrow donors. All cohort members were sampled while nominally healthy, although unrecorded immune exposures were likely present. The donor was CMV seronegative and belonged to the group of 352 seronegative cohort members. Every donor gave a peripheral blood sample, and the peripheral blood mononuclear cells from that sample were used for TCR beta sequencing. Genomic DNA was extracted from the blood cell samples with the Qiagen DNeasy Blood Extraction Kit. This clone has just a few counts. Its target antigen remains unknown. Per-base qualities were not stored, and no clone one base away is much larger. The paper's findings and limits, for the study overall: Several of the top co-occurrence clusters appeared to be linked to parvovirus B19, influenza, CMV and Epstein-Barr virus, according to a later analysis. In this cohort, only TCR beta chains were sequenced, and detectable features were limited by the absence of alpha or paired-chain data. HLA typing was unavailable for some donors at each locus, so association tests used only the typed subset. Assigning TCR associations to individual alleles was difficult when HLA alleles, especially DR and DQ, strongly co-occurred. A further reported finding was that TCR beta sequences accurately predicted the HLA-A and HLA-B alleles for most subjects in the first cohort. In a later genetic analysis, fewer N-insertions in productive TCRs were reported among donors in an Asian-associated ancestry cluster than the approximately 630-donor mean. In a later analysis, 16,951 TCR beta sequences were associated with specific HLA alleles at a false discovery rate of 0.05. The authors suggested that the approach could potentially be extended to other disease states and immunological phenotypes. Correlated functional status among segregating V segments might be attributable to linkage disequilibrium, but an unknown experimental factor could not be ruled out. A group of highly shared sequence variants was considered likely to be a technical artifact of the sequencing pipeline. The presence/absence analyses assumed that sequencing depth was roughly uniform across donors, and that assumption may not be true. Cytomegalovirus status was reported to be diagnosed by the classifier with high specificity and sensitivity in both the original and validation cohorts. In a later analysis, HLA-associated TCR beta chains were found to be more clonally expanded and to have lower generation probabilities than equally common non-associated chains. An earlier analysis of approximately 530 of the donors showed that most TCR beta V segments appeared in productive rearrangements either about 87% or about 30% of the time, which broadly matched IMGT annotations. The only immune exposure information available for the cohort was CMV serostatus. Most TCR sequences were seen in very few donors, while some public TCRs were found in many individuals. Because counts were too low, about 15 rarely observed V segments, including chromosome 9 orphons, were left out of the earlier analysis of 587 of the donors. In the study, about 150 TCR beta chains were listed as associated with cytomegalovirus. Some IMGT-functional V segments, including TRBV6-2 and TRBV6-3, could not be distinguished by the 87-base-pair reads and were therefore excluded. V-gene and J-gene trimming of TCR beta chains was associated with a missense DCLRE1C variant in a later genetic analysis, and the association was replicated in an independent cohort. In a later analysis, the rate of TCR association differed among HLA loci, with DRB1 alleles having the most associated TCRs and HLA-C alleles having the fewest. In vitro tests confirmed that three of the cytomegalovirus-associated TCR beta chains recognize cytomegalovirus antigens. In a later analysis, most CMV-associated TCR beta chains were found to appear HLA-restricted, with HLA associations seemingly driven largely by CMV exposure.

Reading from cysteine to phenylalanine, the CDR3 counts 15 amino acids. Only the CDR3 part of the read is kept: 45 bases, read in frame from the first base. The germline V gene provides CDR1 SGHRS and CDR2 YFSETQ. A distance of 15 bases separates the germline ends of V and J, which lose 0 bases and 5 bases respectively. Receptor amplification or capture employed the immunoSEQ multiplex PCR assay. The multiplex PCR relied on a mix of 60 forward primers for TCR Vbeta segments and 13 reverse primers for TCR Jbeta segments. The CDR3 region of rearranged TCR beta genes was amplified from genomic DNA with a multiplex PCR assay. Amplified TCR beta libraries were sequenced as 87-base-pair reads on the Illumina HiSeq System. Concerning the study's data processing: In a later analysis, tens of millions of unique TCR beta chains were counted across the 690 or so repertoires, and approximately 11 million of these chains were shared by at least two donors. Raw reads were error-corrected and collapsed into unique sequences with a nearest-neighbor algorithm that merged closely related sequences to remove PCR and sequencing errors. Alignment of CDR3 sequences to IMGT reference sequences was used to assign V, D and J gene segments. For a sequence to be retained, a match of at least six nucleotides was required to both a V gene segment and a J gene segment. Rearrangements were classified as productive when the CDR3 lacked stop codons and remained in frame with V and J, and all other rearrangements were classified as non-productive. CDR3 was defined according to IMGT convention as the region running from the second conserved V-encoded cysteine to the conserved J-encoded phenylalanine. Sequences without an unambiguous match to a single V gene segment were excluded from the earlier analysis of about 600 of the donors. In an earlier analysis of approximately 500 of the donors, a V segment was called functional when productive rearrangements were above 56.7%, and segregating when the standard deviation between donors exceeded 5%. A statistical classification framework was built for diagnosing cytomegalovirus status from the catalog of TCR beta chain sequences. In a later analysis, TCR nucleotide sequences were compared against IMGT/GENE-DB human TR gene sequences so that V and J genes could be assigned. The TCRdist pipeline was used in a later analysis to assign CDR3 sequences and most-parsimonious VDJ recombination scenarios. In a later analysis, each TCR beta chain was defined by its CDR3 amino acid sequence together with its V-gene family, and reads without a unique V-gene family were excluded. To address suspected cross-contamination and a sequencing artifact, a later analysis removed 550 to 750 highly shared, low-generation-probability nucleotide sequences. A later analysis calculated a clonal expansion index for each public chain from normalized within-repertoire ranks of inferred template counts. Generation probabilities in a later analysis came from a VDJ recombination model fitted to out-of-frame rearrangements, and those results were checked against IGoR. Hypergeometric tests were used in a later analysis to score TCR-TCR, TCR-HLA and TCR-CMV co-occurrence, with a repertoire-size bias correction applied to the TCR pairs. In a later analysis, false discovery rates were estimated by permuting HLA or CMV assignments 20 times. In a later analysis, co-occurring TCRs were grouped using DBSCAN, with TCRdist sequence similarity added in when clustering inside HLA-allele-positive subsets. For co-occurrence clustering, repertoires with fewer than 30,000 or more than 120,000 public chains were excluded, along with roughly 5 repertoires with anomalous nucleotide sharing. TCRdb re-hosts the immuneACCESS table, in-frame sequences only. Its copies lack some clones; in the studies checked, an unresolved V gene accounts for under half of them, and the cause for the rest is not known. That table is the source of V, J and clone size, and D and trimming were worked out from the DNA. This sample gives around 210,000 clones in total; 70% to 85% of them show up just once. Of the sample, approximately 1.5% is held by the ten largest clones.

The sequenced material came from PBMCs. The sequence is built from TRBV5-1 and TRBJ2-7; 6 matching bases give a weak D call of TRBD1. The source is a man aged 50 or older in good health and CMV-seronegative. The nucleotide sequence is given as TGCGCCAGCAGCTTGGCGGTAGGGACAATCCACGAGCAGTACTTC. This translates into CASSLAVGTIHEQYF.